The next 12 T cell receptor beta chains were all read from a single sample in a study of blood T cell repertoires in COVID-19. The repertoire was sequenced with immunoSEQ multiplex PCR; TCRdb's copy has only in-frame clones and lacks some. Altogether approximately 170,000 clones are present, roughly nine tenths being singletons, with the ten largest covering approximately 4%. Sequences were obtained from peripheral blood. The receptors derive from a woman aged 65 to 85 with acute or convalescent COVID-19.

The rearrangement uses TRBV5-6 and TRBJ1-1; TRBD1 matches at 8 bases. The CDR3 is 17 amino acids. V gave up 0 bases and J gave up 4 bases; unmatched junction bases: 11. Germline lookup yields CDR1 SGHDT and CDR2 YYEEEE. The CDR3: CASSLASGGASGTEAFF. The CDR3 DNA is TGTGCCAGCAGCTTGGCCTCAGGGGGCGCATCTGGCACTGAAGCTTTCTTT.

The rearrangement uses TRBV19 and TRBJ1-1; D gene unclear. The CDR3 consists of 13 residues. From germline, CDR1 is LNHDA and CDR2 SQIVND (reference sequence). V lost 7 bases and J lost 1, with 10 bases in between. CDR3 sequence reads: CASIPDKNTEAFF. The DNA of the CDR3 is TGTGCCAGTATCCCCGACAAGAACACTGAAGCTTTCTTT.

The V gene is TRBV24-1, the J gene TRBJ1-2; TRBD1 agrees at 7 bases. The CDR3 has 14 amino acids. CDR1 is KGHDR and CDR2 is SFDVKD in the germline V gene. The ends lost 4 bases at V and 4 bases at J; junction bases unmatched: 5. The CDR3 nucleotides are TGTGCCACCAGTGAACCAGACAGGGTCTATGGCTACACCTTC. This codes for CATSEPDRVYGYTF.

Turning to this clone: An end of the junction does not agree with germline; a read error may underlie this. This chain links TRBV18 with TRBJ2-7, with TRBD1 as a possible D gene (6 bases). CDR1 is KGHSH and CDR2 is LQKENI in the germline V gene. This CDR3 spans 13 amino acids. The CDR3 DNA follows: TGTGCCAGCTCACAGGGGGTGGAAAACGATCAGTACTTC. Translating gives CASSQGVENDQYF.

This clone was recorded once. The chain links TRBV27 to TRBJ2-1, with 7 bases fitting TRBD2. The V gene end was trimmed by 7 bases and the J gene end by 3 bases; junction bases not matched to a gene: 3. Germline V CDR1 and CDR2: MNHEY, SMNVEV (reference sequence). CDR3 length: 13 amino acids. The CDR3 sequence is CASTGGGYNEQFF. For the CDR3, the DNA is TGTGCCAGCACGGGCGGGGGCTACAATGAGCAGTTCTTC.

The V and J genes are TRBV11-2 and TRBJ2-7; 11 nucleotides agree with TRBD1. J gave up 2 bases and V 0 bases, and 6 bases lay outside the gene matches. The V gene's germline CDR1 is SGHAT and CDR2 FQNNGV. The CDR3 length is 17 residues. CDR3 nucleotide sequence: TGTGCCAGCAGCTTAGAAAGGACAGGGGGCGCAGCCTACGAGCAGTACTTC. Protein: CASSLERTGGAAYEQYF. The entire variable domain, with the rest obtained from reference TRBV11-2 and TRBJ2-7, is as follows: EAGVAQSPRYKIIEKRQSVAFWCNPISGHATLYWYQQILGQGPKLLIQFQNNGVVDDSQLPKDRFSAERLKGVDSTLKIQPAKLEDSAVYLCASSLERTGGAAYEQYFGPGTRLTVT.

The rearrangement joins TRBV7-9 to TRBJ1-5; D gene ambiguous. The CDR3 runs 16 residues. The germline CDR1 and CDR2 sequences are SEHNR and FQNEAQ (reference sequence). Deletions cut 3 bases from V and 0 bases from J, with 12 bases between. The CDR3 spells CASSLGRIYSNQPQHF. CDR3 nucleotide sequence: TGTGCCAGCAGCTTGGGCCGGATCTATAGCAATCAGCCCCAGCATTTT.

This chain links TRBV4-1 with TRBJ1-3; 10 bases align to TRBD1. CDR3 length: 15 residues. J was trimmed by 8 bases and V by 5 bases; bases with no gene match: 9. Germline CDR1 MGHRA, CDR2 YSYEKL. CDR3 sequence: CASSRRQGAGDTIYF. Here the CDR3 DNA reads TGCGCCAGCAGCAGAAGACAGGGGGCCGGAGACACCATATATTTT.

This clone appeared a single time. V gene TRBV2 combines with J gene TRBJ2-3; D uncertain. Germline values: CDR1 SNHLY, CDR2 FYNNEI. V was trimmed by 3 bases and J by 11 bases, leaving 6 bases between them. The CDR3 consists of 10 residues. The CDR3 loop is CASSERWQYF. For the CDR3, the DNA is TGTGCCAGCAGTGAGAGGTGGCAGTATTTT.

The gene calls are TRBV28 and TRBJ2-7, with TRBD2 matching over 7 bases. CDR3 size: 14 residues. The ends lost 6 bases at V and 5 bases at J; junction bases unmatched: 10. Germline loops: CDR1 MDHEN, CDR2 SYDVKM. The CDR3 loop is CASRESGTRNEQYF. CDR3 bases: TGTGCCAGCAGAGAAAGCGGGACGAGGAACGAGCAGTACTTC.

The chain recombines TRBV18 with TRBJ1-4, with 9 positions matching TRBD1. From germline, CDR1 is KGHSH and CDR2 LQKENI. Trimming cost V 3 bases and J 4 bases; bases outside gene matches: 3. The CDR3 is made up of 15 amino acids. The CDR3 protein is CASSPRTGDNEKLFF. DNA of the CDR3: TGTGCCAGCTCACCCCGGACAGGGGATAATGAAAAACTGTTTTTT.

This rearrangement joins TRBV7-2 to TRBJ2-3; no definite D call. V was pared by 5 bases and J by 0 bases, with 6 bases between. CDR1 and CDR2 from the germline V gene are SGHTA and FQGNSA. CDR3 length equals 13 residues. The CDR3: CASSTQSTDTQYF. The CDR3 nucleotides are TGTGCCAGCAGCACCCAGAGCACAGATACGCAGTATTTT.